This T cell receptor (beta chain) was captured in a study of blood T cells in healthy people across ages. A second PCR of about 7 to 12 cycles used a sample-barcoded 5' primer and a J-beta primer mix. TCRdb recomputed calls from the 5' RACE reads with MiXCR, one row per CDR3 protein. Of roughly 1 million distinct CDR3 sequences in the sample, approximately 25% are singletons; the top ten hold about 0.69%. The study, taken as a whole, reports: Investigators viewed diversity estimates from one million T cells as underestimates, the study reported.

This clonotype was seen only a few times. Antigen unknown. The CDR3 covers 13 residues. Germline V lookup: CDR1 DFQATT, CDR2 SNEGSKA (reference sequence). These data are also associated with another study on T cells of mothers and their children. Turning to that study: The sample comes from roughly 9 healthy Caucasian donors: mothers and children. Over 8 million TCR beta CDR3 reads were obtained from each mother, and 3 million to 3.5 million from each child.

V gene TRBV20-1 combines with J gene TRBJ2-5; maybe TRBD2 (5 bases). The DNA end lines up better with TRBJ2-1; the J call may be wrong. The sequenced material came from blood. The receptor's source is a girl aged 2 to 10 in good health. Here the CDR3 DNA reads TGCAGTGCTACGCGCCGGGGAACCAGGGAGCAGTTCTTC. It codes for CSATRRGTREQFF.